A single sample is the source of the 18 T cell receptor beta chains below, sequenced in a study of beta chain features in type 1 diabetes. The study reverse transcribed the entire isolated RNA, so it sequenced expressed TCRB transcripts. Libraries were prepared by immunoSEQ multiplex PCR; TCRdb keeps only in-frame clonotypes and omits some of them. The data show around 170,000 clones, approximately 9.9% seen once. Specimen: central memory CD4+ T cells from blood. The receptors shown here come from a woman between 18 and 30 years old in good health.

Only a few counts were recorded for this clone. The chain has TRBV9 and TRBJ1-2, with 9 bases lining up with TRBD1. The CDR3 totals 15 residues. Germline V lookup: CDR1 SGDLS, CDR2 YYNGEE. J lost 6 bases, V lost 4 bases, and 10 bases had no gene match. CDR3 amino acids: CASSTTTGGVDGYTF. The DNA for the CDR3 is TGTGCCAGCAGCACCACAACAGGGGGCGTCGATGGCTACACCTTC. Full variable domain (remainder filled in from reference TRBV9 and TRBJ1-2): DSGVTQTPKHLITATGQRVTLRCSPRSGDLSVYWYQQSLDQGLQFLIQYYNGEERAKGNILERFSAQQFPDLHSELNLSSLELGDSALYFCASSTTTGGVDGYTFGSGTRLTVV.

This rearrangement joins TRBV4-3 to TRBJ2-5; possibly TRBD1 for D (6 bases). CDR3 length equals 13 residues. V was clipped by 4 bases and J by 2 bases, with 8 bases between them. CDR1 is LGHNA and CDR2 is YSLEER in the germline V gene. CDR3 coding DNA: TGCGCCAGCAGCCCAGGGGCTCAAGAGACCCAGTACTTC. Translated, it gives CASSPGAQETQYF.

This clone was seen more than once but under ten times. The chain is built from TRBV11-2 and TRBJ1-4; D remains unclear. This CDR3 is built from 13 residues. Trimming cost V 5 bases and J 1 base, with 5 bases left between them. The germline V gene encodes CDR1 SGHAT and CDR2 FQNNGV. CDR3 sequence (DNA): TGTGCCAGCAGCGAACAAACTAATGAAAAACTGTTTTTT. Amino acid sequence: CASSEQTNEKLFF.

This clone appeared a few times. The DNA of the CDR3 is TGTGCCAGCAGCACTGGGGCTACTCGTAACACAGATACGCAGTATTTT. Protein: CASSTGATRNTDTQYF. This chain links TRBV7-2 with TRBJ2-3, with D possibly TRBD1 on 5 matching bases. This CDR3 is 16 amino acids long. The V end was cut by 5 bases, the J end by 2 bases, with 17 bases between. The germline CDR1 and CDR2 sequences are SGHTA and FQGNSA.

The chain employs TRBV6-1 and TRBJ1-5; 8 bases match TRBD1. The CDR3 covers 14 residues. After removal of 7 bases from V and 2 bases from J, the junction contained 4 bases not matched to a gene. Germline CDR1 and CDR2: MNHNS and SASEGT. The CDR3 spells CASTPGQGNQPQHF. CDR3 nucleotide sequence: TGTGCCAGCACCCCGGGACAGGGCAATCAGCCCCAGCATTTT.

This clone came up a few times. V and J are TRBV27 and TRBJ2-3; no clear D. V was shortened by 6 bases and J by 3 bases, with 13 bases between the two germline ends. There are 14 residues in the CDR3. Per germline, CDR1 MNHEY and CDR2 SMNVEV (reference sequence). The CDR3 bases are TGTGCCAGCAGCCATGGCGGCTGGACAGATACGCAGTATTTT. Amino acid sequence: CASSHGGWTDTQYF.

This clone was seen only a few times. This chain links TRBV5-6 with TRBJ2-5; D is possibly TRBD2 (5 bases). The germline V gene has CDR1 SGHDT and CDR2 YYEEEE. V was shortened by 4 bases and J by 5 bases, with 6 bases between the two germline ends. There are 11 residues in the CDR3. CDR3 sequence (DNA): TGTGCCAGCAGCCGGAGGGAGACCCAGTACTTC. It encodes CASSRRETQYF.

This rearrangement joins TRBV2 to TRBJ2-7; 7 bases are shared with TRBD2. CDR1 is SNHLY and CDR2 is FYNNEI in the germline V gene. The CDR3 is made up of 12 amino acids. The ends lost 9 bases at V and 3 bases at J; junction bases unmatched: 5. CDR3 amino acids: CASGGGNYEQYF. The CDR3 coding sequence is TGTGCCAGTGGGGGAGGGAACTACGAGCAGTACTTC.

The V call is TRBV11-2, the J call TRBJ2-5; maybe TRBD2 (5 bases). Germline V gene data show CDR1 as SGHAT and CDR2 as FQNNGV. Trimming cost V 5 bases and J 5 bases, with 15 bases left between them. CDR3 length equals 14 residues. The CDR3 DNA reads TGTGCCAGCAGCGAAGACTACCGCCGGGAGACCCAGTACTTC. It specifies CASSEDYRRETQYF.

This clone was observed a handful of times. V usage is TRBV4-2 and J usage is TRBJ1-4; TRBD1 matches at 9 bases. Germline CDR1 and CDR2: LGHNA and YNFKEQ. The CDR3 extends over 14 amino acids. J was trimmed by 6 bases and V by 8 bases; bases with no gene match: 7. The CDR3 protein is CASGQTGGDEKLFF. CDR3 nucleotides: TGTGCCAGCGGACAGACAGGGGGGGATGAAAAACTGTTTTTT.

The V gene is TRBV15, the J gene TRBJ1-1; perhaps TRBD1 as D (5 bases). The V gene lost 4 bases and the J gene lost 7 bases, with 10 bases spanning the gap. Looked up from germline, CDR1 is LNHNV and CDR2 is YYDKDF (reference sequence). The CDR3 runs 12 residues. For the CDR3, the DNA is TGTGCCACCAGCAAGACAGCGCGTGAAGCTTTCTTT. This encodes CATSKTAREAFF. Full variable domain (rest looked up from reference TRBV15 and TRBJ1-1): DAMVIQNPRYQVTQFGKPVTLSCSQTLNHNVMYWYQQKSSQAPKLLFHYYDKDFNNEADTPDNFQSRRPNTSFCFLDIRSPGLGDTAMYLCATSKTAREAFFGQGTRLTVV.

This clone was seen only a few times. The chain employs TRBV5-4 and TRBJ2-5, with TRBD1 identical over 7 bases. Germline CDR1 is SGHNT and CDR2 is YYREEE (reference sequence). The CDR3 sequence is 16 residues long. V was clipped by 4 bases and J by 2 bases; unmatched bases: 11. The CDR3, as DNA: TGTGCCAGCAGCAAGCGACAGGGTGGGGGACAAGAGACCCAGTACTTC. Its protein is CASSKRQGGGQETQYF.

This clone was seen a few times. The chain employs TRBV19 and TRBJ1-5; the match to TRBD1 covers 7 bases. The V gene end was trimmed by 5 bases and the J gene end by 1 base; junction bases not matched to a gene: 5. The CDR3 length is 15 residues. Germline CDR1 is LNHDA and CDR2 is SQIVND (reference sequence). The CDR3, as DNA: TGTGCCAGTAGTTCGGGACAGCGAAGCAATCAGCCCCAGCATTTT. It translates to CASSSGQRSNQPQHF.

The chain uses TRBV7-9 and TRBJ1-2; 8 nucleotides match TRBD1. After removal of 5 bases from V and 7 bases from J, the junction contained 0 bases not matched to a gene. Germline V gives CDR1 SEHNR, CDR2 FQNEAQ (reference sequence). CDR3 length: 11 amino acids. The CDR3: CASSGQGGYTF. CDR3 DNA sequence: TGTGCCAGCAGCGGACAGGGTGGCTACACCTTC.

The V call is TRBV6-5, the J call TRBJ1-5, with 9 nucleotides matching TRBD1. The CDR3 length is 15 residues. The J segment lost 1 base and the V segment lost 6 bases, leaving 4 bases of the junction unmatched. Germline CDR1 is MNHEY and CDR2 is SVGAGI. CDR3 sequence (DNA): TGTGCCAGCAGACCTGGACAGGGGAGCAATCAGCCCCAGCATTTT. This codes for CASRPGQGSNQPQHF.

The chain uses TRBV7-9 and TRBJ1-2; 9 nucleotides align to TRBD1. V gave up 3 bases and J gave up 5 bases; unmatched junction bases: 7. This CDR3 comprises 15 residues. From germline, CDR1 is SEHNR and CDR2 FQNEAQ (reference sequence). CDR3 sequence: CASSLRTGVEYGYTF. The CDR3 DNA reads TGTGCCAGCAGCTTGAGGACAGGGGTGGAATATGGCTACACCTTC.

This clone was observed a few times. The CDR3 spells CASSTRQGWNEQFF. The CDR3 nucleotides are TGTGCCAGTAGTACCCGACAGGGGTGGAATGAGCAGTTCTTC. The V gene is TRBV19, the J gene TRBJ2-1; 8 bases match TRBD1. Germline trimming cut 4 bases from V and 7 bases from J; bases unmatched to any gene: 6. CDR3 length: 14 amino acids. Germline CDR1 is LNHDA and CDR2 is SQIVND (reference sequence).

This clone was seen repeatedly, ten times or more. The chain combines TRBV4-3 with TRBJ1-5; possibly TRBD1 for D (5 bases). The germline CDR1 and CDR2 sequences are LGHNA and YSLEER. V lost 0 bases, J lost 2 bases, and 11 bases lay in between. This CDR3 has 16 residues. The CDR3 loop reads CASSQEALGGNQPQHF. The DNA of the CDR3 is TGCGCCAGCAGCCAAGAGGCGTTAGGGGGCAATCAGCCCCAGCATTTT.